One and the same sample provided the 30 T cell receptor beta chains below, sequenced in a study of T cell changes during pregnancy in multiple sclerosis. Assay used: immunoSEQ multiplex PCR; TCRdb lists only in-frame clones, some missing. This table has some 120,000 clones, roughly 92% appearing once. The sample in question was peripheral blood, obtained in the third trimester of pregnancy. The receptors originated from a female donor with multiple sclerosis, enrolled in a pregnancy study.

The chain carries TRBV15 and TRBJ2-6; D call uncertain. Germline V gives CDR1 LNHNV, CDR2 YYDKDF (reference sequence). The CDR3 has 15 amino acids. Trimming left V 0 bases short and J 0 bases short, with 3 bases between. The CDR3 loop reads CATSRDNSGANVLTF. The CDR3 DNA reads TGTGCCACCAGCAGAGACAACTCTGGGGCCAACGTCCTGACTTTC.

The chain recombines TRBV4-2 with TRBJ2-7; D perhaps matches TRBD2 (6 bases). The CDR3 length is 15 residues. The germline V gene has CDR1 LGHNA and CDR2 YNFKEQ. Trimming removed 1 base from V and 2 bases from J, with 12 bases in between. Written as DNA, the CDR3 is TGTGCCAGCAGCCAAGTAACGGGAGCCACCTACGAGCAGTACTTC. Protein: CASSQVTGATYEQYF.

The chain combines TRBV10-1 with TRBJ2-7; 7 positions agree with TRBD2. The germline V gene has CDR1 WNHNN and CDR2 SYGVQD (reference sequence). V dropped 3 bases and J dropped 4; count of bases not matched to a gene: 9. The CDR3 extends over 15 amino acids. CDR3 protein: CASSDGASGYYEQYF. The CDR3 coding sequence is TGCGCCAGCAGTGATGGGGCTAGCGGATATTACGAGCAGTACTTC.

The J gene is TRBJ2-1, the V gene TRBV5-1; TRBD1 might be the D (6 bases). The CDR3 length is 14 residues. Germline loops: CDR1 SGHRS, CDR2 YFSETQ. CDR3 region: CAASRGGPGNEQFF. CDR3 nucleotides: TGCGCAGCCAGTAGAGGGGGACCGGGGAATGAGCAGTTCTTC.

The chain carries TRBV19 and TRBJ2-2; 9 bases line up with TRBD1. CDR3 length: 16 amino acids. Trimming cost V 7 bases and J 3 bases; bases outside gene matches: 9. The germline V gene encodes CDR1 LNHDA and CDR2 SQIVND (reference sequence). For the CDR3, the DNA is TGTGCCAGTACCCCAAAAGGGACAGGGTACACCGGGGAGCTGTTTTTT. Translating it yields CASTPKGTGYTGELFF.

The chain joins TRBV5-1 to TRBJ1-6; D gene unclear. Trimming removed 0 bases at V and 0 bases at J, with 7 bases between. CDR1 is SGHRS, CDR2 YFSETQ, per germline. This CDR3 contains 16 residues. The DNA of the CDR3 is TGCGCCAGCAGCTTGGAGCAAAGCTCCTATAATTCACCCCTCCACTTT. Translation: CASSLEQSSYNSPLHF. Based on the CDR3 plus reference TRBV5-1 and TRBJ1-6, the full variable domain is KAGVTQTPRYLIKTRGQQVTLSCSPISGHRSVSWYQQTPGQGLQFLFEYFSETQRNKGNFPGRFSGRQFSNSRSEMNVSTLELGDSALYLCASSLEQSSYNSPLHFGNGTRLTVT.

The chain has TRBV19 and TRBJ2-7; D remains ambiguous. CDR3 size: 15 residues. CDR1 LNHDA and CDR2 SQIVND come from the germline V gene (reference sequence). The V end was cut by 1 base, the J end by 3 bases, with 13 bases between. This CDR3 is CASSIGPTAGYEQYF. The CDR3 nucleotides read TGTGCCAGTAGTATAGGTCCCACAGCTGGCTACGAGCAGTACTTC. Looking up the rest from reference TRBV19 and TRBJ2-7 gives the full variable domain: DGGITQSPKYLFRKEGQNVTLSCEQNLNHDAMYWYRQDPGQGLRLIYYSQIVNDFQKGDIAEGYSVSREKKESFPLTVTSAQKNPTAFYLCASSIGPTAGYEQYFGPGTRLTVT.

Turning to this clone: This same CDR3 is encoded by further DNA sequences in the sample. The chain couples TRBV9 to TRBJ1-1; no reliable D call. This CDR3 has 13 amino acids. With 2 bases removed from V and 4 bases from J, the gap between germline ends came to 9 bases. Looked up from germline, CDR1 is SGDLS and CDR2 is YYNGEE. CDR3 in DNA: TGTGCCAGCAGCGTCGGGGTGAGCACTGAAGCTTTCTTT. This translates into CASSVGVSTEAFF.

The chain combines TRBV28 with TRBJ1-4, with 10 bases matching TRBD1. From germline, CDR1 is MDHEN and CDR2 SYDVKM. Germline trimming cut 5 bases from V and 0 bases from J; bases unmatched to any gene: 9. The CDR3 is 18 residues long. DNA for the CDR3: TGTGCCAGCAGTCCGTGGAGGGACAGGGGCGCAACTAATGAAAAACTGTTTTTT. This codes for CASSPWRDRGATNEKLFF. Together with reference TRBV28 and TRBJ1-4, the CDR3 gives the full variable domain: DVKVTQSSRYLVKRTGEKVFLECVQDMDHENMFWYRQDPGLGLRLIYFSYDVKMKEKGDIPEGYSVSREKKERFSLILESASTNQTSMYLCASSPWRDRGATNEKLFFGSGTQLSVL.

The J gene is TRBJ2-6, the V gene TRBV19, with D unclear. V dropped 4 bases and J dropped 0 bases, with 10 bases sitting between them. Per germline, CDR1 LNHDA and CDR2 SQIVND (reference sequence). This CDR3 region has 16 residues. CDR3 DNA: TGTGCCAGTAGTACTAAGCACAGCTCTGGGGCCAACGTCCTGACTTTC. It encodes CASSTKHSSGANVLTF.

V usage is TRBV7-9 and J usage is TRBJ2-3; 12 positions agree with TRBD2. The J segment lost 3 bases and the V segment lost 0 bases, leaving 10 bases of the junction unmatched. Per the germline V gene, CDR1 is SEHNR and CDR2 is FQNEAQ (reference sequence). The CDR3 spans 19 residues. CDR3 DNA sequence: TGTGCCAGCAGCTTAGCGTTGGCTAGCGGGAGGGTGGGGACAGATACGCAGTATTTT. The encoded protein is CASSLALASGRVGTDTQYF.

The chain combines TRBV5-1 with TRBJ2-7; TRBD2 aligns across 13 bases. The CDR3 is 17 residues long. The germline V gene has CDR1 SGHRS and CDR2 YFSETQ. J was trimmed by 3 bases and V by 4 bases; bases with no gene match: 10. In DNA, the CDR3 is TGCGCCAGCAGCGGACTGACTGGACTAGCGGGAGTCTACGAGCAGTACTTC. Translating gives CASSGLTGLAGVYEQYF.

This chain links TRBV30 with TRBJ2-1; 11 nucleotides match TRBD2. V lost 0 bases, J lost 9 bases, and 4 bases stayed unmatched. CDR3 length: 14 residues. Germline V gene data show CDR1 as GTSNPN and CDR2 as SVGIG (reference sequence). Here the CDR3 DNA reads TGTGCCTGGAGTGTACTAGCGGGAGCAGGTGAGCAGTTCTTC. Its translation is CAWSVLAGAGEQFF. Combining the CDR3 with reference TRBV30 and TRBJ2-1 gives the whole variable domain SQTIHQWPATLVQPVGSPLSLECTVEGTSNPNLYWYRQAAGRGLQLLFYSVGIGQISSEVPQNLSASRPQDRQFILSSKKLLLSDSGFYLCAWSVLAGAGEQFFGPGTRLTVL.

The chain combines TRBV6-1 with TRBJ2-3; D perhaps matches TRBD2 (5 bases). Per the germline V gene, CDR1 is MNHNS and CDR2 is SASEGT. V lost 6 bases to trimming and J lost 0 bases, with 13 bases between them. The CDR3 loop spans 15 amino acids. CDR3: CASSPVAFSTDTQYF. DNA of the CDR3: TGTGCCAGCAGCCCAGTAGCGTTTAGCACAGATACGCAGTATTTT.

This chain connects TRBV18 to TRBJ1-6, with D perhaps TRBD1 (5 bases). The ends were cut back, 2 bases at V and 7 bases at J, with 15 bases in the middle. CDR1 and CDR2 (germline): KGHSH, LQKENI. The CDR3 has 16 amino acids. CDR3 coding DNA: TGTGCCAGCTCACCAACTCGGGGGGTGAGGAATTCACCCCTCCACTTT. Its translation: CASSPTRGVRNSPLHF.

The chain is built from TRBV30 and TRBJ1-4; 9 nucleotides line up with TRBD1. This CDR3 region has 15 residues. The germline V gene encodes CDR1 GTSNPN and CDR2 SVGIG (reference sequence). J gave up 6 bases and V 3 bases, and 8 bases lay outside the gene matches. The CDR3 loop reads CAWSRGTGTYEKLFF. In nucleotides, the CDR3 is TGTGCCTGGAGCCGTGGGACAGGGACTTATGAAAAACTGTTTTTT.

The V call is TRBV18, the J call TRBJ2-4; 11 nucleotides align to TRBD2. CDR1 is KGHSH and CDR2 is LQKENI in the germline V gene. The CDR3 spans 17 residues. V shed 3 bases, J shed 0 bases, and the junction held 4 bases outside the gene matches. CDR3: CASSPSSGGLAKNIQYF. CDR3 nucleotides: TGTGCCAGCTCACCGTCTAGCGGGGGGTTAGCCAAAAACATTCAGTACTTC.

This rearrangement joins TRBV9 to TRBJ2-7, with TRBD1 matching 8 bases. This CDR3 spans 15 amino acids. With 0 bases clipped from V and 2 bases from J, the junction kept 4 bases outside the gene matches. Germline CDR1 and CDR2: SGDLS and YYNGEE. Written as DNA, the CDR3 is TGTGCCAGCAGCGTAGCCGGGACAGGCCCCTACGAGCAGTACTTC. Translated, it gives CASSVAGTGPYEQYF.

This clone is a singleton in its sample. The J gene is TRBJ2-7, the V gene TRBV10-2, with D maybe TRBD1 (6 bases). The ends were cut back, 9 bases at V and 3 bases at J, with 15 bases in the middle. Germline CDR1 WSHSY, CDR2 SAAADI. CDR3 length equals 13 residues. The CDR3 sequence: CASAANRDYEQYF. In nucleotides, the CDR3 is TGCGCCAGTGCGGCCAACAGGGACTACGAGCAGTACTTC.

The rearrangement uses TRBV21-1 and TRBJ1-5; no check of the table's D call, TRBD1, against the DNA was made. TRBV21-1 corresponds to a pseudogene. CDR3 length: 17 residues. The CDR3 here is CASSKPTRDRSNQPQHF. CDR3 coding DNA: TGTGCCAGCAGCAAACCAACCCGGGACAGAAGCAATCAGCCCCAGCATTTT.

The rearrangement joins TRBV30 to TRBJ1-2; D uncertain. This CDR3 is 12 amino acids long. The germline V and J ends were trimmed by 1 base and 8 bases, with 11 bases remaining between them. Germline lookup yields CDR1 GTSNPN and CDR2 SVGIG (reference sequence). The CDR3 DNA follows: TGTGCCTGGAGTGCGGGGAGAATGGGCTACACCTTC. Translating gives CAWSAGRMGYTF. Together with reference TRBV30 and TRBJ1-2, the CDR3 gives the full variable domain: SQTIHQWPATLVQPVGSPLSLECTVEGTSNPNLYWYRQAAGRGLQLLFYSVGIGQISSEVPQNLSASRPQDRQFILSSKKLLLSDSGFYLCAWSAGRMGYTFGSGTRLTVV.

V is TRBV19 and J is TRBJ2-5, with 8 bases lining up with TRBD1. V shed 5 bases and J 0 bases; nucleotides not matched to a gene: 5. This CDR3 contains 15 residues. Per the germline V gene, CDR1 is LNHDA and CDR2 is SQIVND (reference sequence). Written as DNA, the CDR3 is TGTGCCAGTAGTCCCTTGGACAGGGACCAAGAGACCCAGTACTTC. This translates into CASSPLDRDQETQYF.

The chain recombines TRBV5-4 with TRBJ1-4, with D perhaps TRBD1 (6 bases). V lost 0 bases, J lost 8 bases, and 11 bases lay in between. CDR3 length: 14 amino acids. Germline assignment: CDR1 SGHNT and CDR2 YYREEE (reference sequence). The chain's CDR3 is CASSLGGLGEKLFF. CDR3 DNA sequence: TGTGCCAGCAGCTTGGGGGGGCTCGGGGAAAAACTGTTTTTT.

V and J are TRBV7-3 and TRBJ1-1; TRBD1 agrees at 9 bases. This CDR3 is built from 15 residues. Germline loops: CDR1 SGHTA, CDR2 FQGTGA. The V and J ends lost 5 bases and 4 bases, in that order; junction bases with no gene match: 8. The CDR3 coding sequence is TGTGCCAGCAGCCCTCAACAGGGGGCCGTCACTGAAGCTTTCTTT. The encoded protein is CASSPQQGAVTEAFF.

This clone was seen a single time. V and J are TRBV5-3 and TRBJ2-3; 10 bases agree with TRBD2. TRBV5-3 is flagged as an ORF with uncertain function. The CDR3 is made up of 17 amino acids. J gave up 2 bases and V 0 bases, and 6 bases lay outside the gene matches. CDR3 loop: CARSLGTAGGYTDTQYF. CDR3 nucleotides: TGTGCCAGAAGCTTGGGTACAGCGGGAGGGTACACAGATACGCAGTATTTT.

V and J are TRBV27 and TRBJ2-1, with 7 positions matching TRBD2. This CDR3 has 17 residues. With V trimmed by 3 bases and J by 3 bases, 11 bases remained unmatched. Germline loops: CDR1 MNHEY, CDR2 SMNVEV (reference sequence). As DNA, the CDR3 is TGTGCCAGCAGTTTTTTTCGGGGGAGGGCTATCTACAATGAGCAGTTCTTC. It encodes CASSFFRGRAIYNEQFF.

This clone is a singleton in its sample. This chain links TRBV21-1 with TRBJ1-1; the table assigns TRBD1, which was not confirmed against the DNA. TRBV21-1 is listed as a pseudogene. The length of the CDR3 is 17 residues. The DNA of the CDR3 is TGTGCCAGCAGCACGACAGGGAGAGGGGGCATGAACACTGAAGCTTTCTTT. Amino acid sequence: CASSTTGRGGMNTEAFF.

For the CDR3, the DNA is TGTGCCAGCAGTTTTGGGGGAGGGGTCTCCTACGAGCAGTACTTC. Translated: CASSFGGGVSYEQYF. The rearrangement joins TRBV28 to TRBJ2-7, with TRBD2 identical over 7 bases. CDR1 and CDR2 (germline): MDHEN, SYDVKM. CDR3 length equals 15 residues. The V and J ends lost 3 bases and 0 bases, in that order; junction bases with no gene match: 5.

The chain carries TRBV2 and TRBJ1-5; D unresolved. Germline-derived CDR1 and CDR2 are SNHLY and FYNNEI. V shed 6 bases and J shed 11 bases, with 14 bases lying between them. This CDR3 contains 12 residues. The CDR3 DNA is TGTGCCAGCAGACCGGACTCGGATACCCAGCATTTT. The encoded protein is CASRPDSDTQHF.

The V call is TRBV5-1, the J call TRBJ2-5; the D gene is possibly TRBD1 (6 bases). From germline, CDR1 is SGHRS and CDR2 YFSETQ. This CDR3 region has 15 residues. The V end lost 7 bases, the J end lost 3 bases, and 19 bases lay between the germline ends. This CDR3 is CASSGLQTGKETQYF. CDR3 bases: TGCGCCAGCTCAGGGTTGCAGACAGGCAAAGAGACCCAGTACTTC.